Below are 27 T cell receptor beta chains sequenced from a single sample in a study of shared clonotypes between healthy human individuals. Here immunoSEQ multiplex PCR was the method, and the copy in TCRdb shows in-frame clones only, minus some. The data contain approximately 2.3 million clones, 90% to 95% of them seen just once; the ten biggest clones take up under 0.45%. The sample comprised naive CD4+ T cells from PBMCs. As to subset: CD45RA+ positively selected. Receptors originate from a man aged 18 to 35 in good health. Some clones in this sample may be carry-over from other donors' samples.

The rearrangement links TRBV28 to TRBJ1-2, with no clear D. Germline V lookup: CDR1 MDHEN, CDR2 SYDVKM. This CDR3 spans 13 amino acids. Trimming pared 6 bases from V and 3 bases from J, leaving 11 bases between. This chain's CDR3 is CASSLLAHYGYTF. As DNA, the CDR3 is TGTGCCAGCAGCCTCCTGGCCCACTATGGCTACACCTTC.

The chain has TRBV7-9 and TRBJ2-2; 9 nucleotides match TRBD1. The V and J ends lost 4 bases and 6 bases, in that order; junction bases with no gene match: 15. The CDR3 runs 18 residues. CDR1 SEHNR and CDR2 FQNEAQ come from the germline V gene (reference sequence). In DNA form, the CDR3 reads TGTGCCAGCAGCTCCCCTCCGGGGACAGGGTACCTCTCCGGGGAGCTGTTTTTT. This sequence encodes CASSSPPGTGYLSGELFF.

The rearrangement joins TRBV28 to TRBJ2-7; D might be TRBD2 (6 bases). The length of the CDR3 is 15 residues. V shed 7 bases and J shed 0 bases, with 16 bases lying between them. In germline, CDR1 is MDHEN, CDR2 SYDVKM. The CDR3 nucleotides are TGTGCCAGCACCGGGTCGTTTAGCGGCTCCTACGAGCAGTACTTC. Translating gives CASTGSFSGSYEQYF.

CDR3 in amino acids: CASSLLRSTWRNTIYF. CDR3 sequence (DNA): TGTGCCAGCTCACTATTGCGTTCGACATGGCGAAACACCATATATTTT. The chain recombines TRBV18 with TRBJ1-3; D not certain. The CDR3 is made up of 16 amino acids. From germline, CDR1 is KGHSH and CDR2 LQKENI. V was cut by 4 bases and J by 5 bases, with 18 bases left in between.

J is TRBJ1-4 and V is TRBV5-1; D gene uncertain. The CDR3 is 16 amino acids. V shed 0 bases and J shed 0 bases, with 9 bases lying between them. CDR1 SGHRS and CDR2 YFSETQ come from the germline V gene. The CDR3 spells CASSLGVLATNEKLFF. The CDR3 nucleotides read TGCGCCAGCAGCTTGGGGGTCCTGGCAACTAATGAAAAACTGTTTTTT.

V gene TRBV6-1 combines with J gene TRBJ2-1; 10 nucleotides match TRBD1. CDR1 MNHNS and CDR2 SASEGT come from the germline V gene. V lost 7 bases, J lost 6 bases, and 6 bases stayed unmatched. The CDR3 has 14 residues. The CDR3 region is CASKDRGPVNEQFF. Here the CDR3 DNA reads TGTGCCAGCAAAGACAGGGGGCCGGTCAATGAGCAGTTCTTC.

To note about this clone: The sample carries other DNA sequences with the same CDR3. The chain links TRBV30 to TRBJ1-2; 9 bases agree with TRBD1. Germline assignment: CDR1 GTSNPN and CDR2 SVGIG (reference sequence). V gave up 0 bases and J gave up 8 bases; unmatched junction bases: 4. The CDR3 runs 13 residues. The CDR3 region is CAWSVQGAGGYTF. The DNA for the CDR3 is TGTGCCTGGAGTGTACAGGGGGCAGGCGGCTACACCTTC.

Comments on this clone: This specimen includes other DNA sequences encoding the same CDR3. CDR3 protein: CASSLVPPYEQYF. CDR3 bases: TGCGCCAGCAGCTTGGTACCGCCCTACGAGCAGTACTTC. The chain combines TRBV5-1 with TRBJ2-7; D remains unclear. Trimming took off 0 bases at V and 2 bases at J, with 6 bases between the two ends. The CDR3 has 13 amino acids. CDR1 SGHRS and CDR2 YFSETQ come from the germline V gene.

The chain combines TRBV29-1 with TRBJ1-1; D not resolved. The germline V gene encodes CDR1 SQVTM and CDR2 ANQGSEA. CDR3 length: 13 residues. V dropped 6 bases and J dropped 1 base, with 12 bases sitting between them. The CDR3 spells CSVARTSNTEAFF. The CDR3, as DNA: TGCAGCGTGGCTAGGACTTCGAACACTGAAGCTTTCTTT.

The chain combines TRBV6-1 with TRBJ2-1; TRBD1 might be the D (6 bases). The CDR3 covers 17 residues. Trimming took off 2 bases at V and 5 bases at J, with 19 bases between the two ends. From germline, CDR1 is MNHNS and CDR2 SASEGT. Here the CDR3 DNA reads TGTGCCAGCAGTGAATACCCCCCAGGGGCGATGCACAATGAGCAGTTCTTC. Protein sequence: CASSEYPPGAMHNEQFF.

The chain couples TRBV7-9 to TRBJ2-3; 13 bases agree with TRBD2. Per the germline V gene, CDR1 is SEHNR and CDR2 is FQNEAQ (reference sequence). Trimming took 5 bases from V and 2 from J; bases not matched to a gene: 4. The CDR3 loop spans 16 amino acids. The chain's CDR3 is CASSVGTSGITDTQYF. CDR3 coding DNA: TGTGCCAGCAGCGTCGGGACTAGCGGGATCACAGATACGCAGTATTTT.

This clone has just a few counts. The chain couples TRBV29-1 to TRBJ2-5; TRBD1 might be the D (5 bases). Germline V gene data show CDR1 as SQVTM and CDR2 as ANQGSEA. V shed 8 bases and J shed 0 bases, with 13 bases lying between them. The CDR3 spans 13 residues. CDR3 residues: CSWGGTNQETQYF. Here the CDR3 DNA reads TGCAGCTGGGGCGGAACTAACCAAGAGACCCAGTACTTC.

This chain links TRBV9 with TRBJ2-5; D is tentatively TRBD1 or TRBD2 (6 bases each). V dropped 4 bases and J dropped 5 bases, with 21 bases sitting between them. Germline CDR1 SGDLS, CDR2 YYNGEE. The CDR3 runs 16 residues. This CDR3 reads CASSPRRAEGGETQYF. DNA for the CDR3: TGTGCCAGCAGCCCTAGACGGGCCGAGGGGGGCGAGACCCAGTACTTC.

The rearrangement joins TRBV4-3 to TRBJ2-3; 10 nucleotides line up with TRBD2. The ends lost 0 bases at V and 5 bases at J; junction bases unmatched: 11. The CDR3 is made up of 18 amino acids. Germline assignment: CDR1 LGHNA and CDR2 YSLEER. CDR3 loop: CASSQDGAGGPWGDTQYF. CDR3 coding DNA: TGCGCCAGCAGCCAAGATGGAGCGGGAGGGCCTTGGGGAGATACGCAGTATTTT.

Turning to this clone: One end of the junction varies from germline; a read error may be responsible. This chain connects TRBV29-1 to TRBJ2-1; D tentatively reads TRBD1 or TRBD2 (5 bases each). Germline CDR1 reads SQVTM; CDR2 reads ANQGSEA. This CDR3 has 12 residues. The CDR3 nucleotides are TGCAGCGTTGATAGGAACCGGGACCCCAATCTCTTC. It is translated as CSVDRNRDPNLF.

This clone was detected a few times. This chain joins TRBV4-1 and TRBJ1-1; TRBD1 is a possible D gene (5 bases). V was clipped by 4 bases and J by 8 bases, with 14 bases between them. CDR1 and CDR2 (germline): MGHRA, YSYEKL. There are 13 residues in the CDR3. CDR3 protein: CASSPDIPFEAFF. CDR3 sequence (DNA): TGCGCCAGCAGCCCGGACATCCCATTCGAAGCTTTCTTT.

To note about this clone: Additional DNA sequences in this sample encode the identical CDR3. J is TRBJ2-7 and V is TRBV7-9; 9 nucleotides agree with TRBD1. The CDR3 spans 14 residues. V trimming: 8 bases; J trimming: 2 bases; junction bases outside the gene matches: 7. The germline V gene encodes CDR1 SEHNR and CDR2 FQNEAQ (reference sequence). The CDR3 coding sequence is TGTGCCAGCGCCTCGACAGGGGGAACCTACGAGCAGTACTTC. It specifies CASASTGGTYEQYF.

A remark on this clone: At the DNA level, this CDR3 is encoded by other sequences in the same sample as well. The chain links TRBV5-1 to TRBJ2-1, with 9 bases aligning to TRBD2. Germline loops: CDR1 SGHRS, CDR2 YFSETQ. V dropped 2 bases and J dropped 1; count of bases not matched to a gene: 1. The CDR3 runs to 15 residues. CDR3: CASSFSGSSYNEQFF. The CDR3 DNA reads as TGCGCCAGCAGCTTTAGCGGGAGTTCCTACAATGAGCAGTTCTTC.

The chain uses TRBV15 and TRBJ1-2; a weak D match, TRBD1 (5 bases). Germline values: CDR1 LNHNV, CDR2 YYDKDF (reference sequence). V lost 0 bases and J lost 5, with 16 bases in between. CDR3 length: 16 residues. The CDR3 nucleotides are TGTGCCACCAGCAGAGATCCGTTGTTTGGGGGATATGGCTACACCTTC. This encodes CATSRDPLFGGYGYTF. The full variable domain, rest sourced from reference TRBV15 and TRBJ1-2, is DAMVIQNPRYQVTQFGKPVTLSCSQTLNHNVMYWYQQKSSQAPKLLFHYYDKDFNNEADTPDNFQSRRPNTSFCFLDIRSPGLGDTAMYLCATSRDPLFGGYGYTFGSGTRLTVV.

Details on this clone: One end of the junction does not line up with germline, which may come from a read error. V and J are TRBV7-9 and TRBJ2-3, with TRBD2 identical over 11 bases. The CDR3 has 15 residues. Germline V gene data show CDR1 as SEHNR and CDR2 as FQNEAQ (reference sequence). DNA of the CDR3: TGTGCCAGCACCTTAGGACTAGCGGGTGGAGATACGCAGTATTTT. Encoded protein: CASTLGLAGGDTQYF.

The genes are TRBV5-1 and TRBJ2-7; perhaps TRBD1 as D (6 bases). Per the germline V gene, CDR1 is SGHRS and CDR2 is YFSETQ. V was shortened by 4 bases and J by 3 bases, with 14 bases between the two germline ends. This CDR3 region has 14 residues. CDR3 nucleotides: TGCGCCAGCAGCCCCCGCGCCAGGGGCTACGAGCAGTACTTC. Its protein product is CASSPRARGYEQYF.

The V gene is TRBV7-2, the J gene TRBJ1-1; 7 bases line up with TRBD1. CDR1 is SGHTA and CDR2 is FQGNSA in the germline V gene. The CDR3 totals 13 residues. V lost 4 bases, J lost 8 bases, and 7 bases stayed unmatched. CDR3 protein: CASSWDSFFEAFF. For the CDR3, the DNA is TGTGCCAGCAGCTGGGACAGTTTTTTCGAAGCTTTCTTT. Together with reference TRBV7-2 and TRBJ1-1, the CDR3 gives the full variable domain: GAGVSQSPSNKVTEKGKDVELRCDPISGHTALYWYRQSLGQGLEFLIYFQGNSAPDKSGLPSDRFSAERTGGSVSTLTIQRTQQEDSAVYLCASSWDSFFEAFFGQGTRLTVV.

V is TRBV7-2 and J is TRBJ2-1; TRBD2 matches 10 bases. The CDR3 is 17 amino acids. V trimming: 4 bases; J trimming: 4 bases; junction bases outside the gene matches: 10. Germline V CDR1 and CDR2: SGHTA, FQGNSA. This CDR3 reads CASSSQPLAGGYNEQFF. The CDR3, as DNA: TGTGCCAGCAGCTCACAACCCTTAGCGGGAGGTTACAATGAGCAGTTCTTC.

The sample holds one count of this clone. The rearrangement joins TRBV19 to TRBJ1-4, with a weak D call TRBD1 (5 bases). CDR1 is LNHDA and CDR2 is SQIVND in the germline V gene (reference sequence). Trimming stripped 3 bases from V and 7 bases from J, with 9 bases between. The CDR3 extends over 13 amino acids. Here the CDR3 reads CASSMGRGEKLFF. CDR3 bases: TGTGCCAGTAGTATGGGGCGCGGTGAAAAACTGTTTTTT.

The rearrangement uses TRBV5-1 and TRBJ2-1; D uncertain. The length of the CDR3 is 14 residues. The V end was cut by 4 bases, the J end by 7 bases, with 15 bases between. The germline gives CDR1 SGHRS, CDR2 YFSETQ. Here the CDR3 reads CASSLRAGLNEQFF. The CDR3 DNA reads TGCGCCAGCAGCCTACGGGCAGGTCTAAATGAGCAGTTCTTC.

V gene TRBV27 combines with J gene TRBJ1-2, with no clear D. V was trimmed by 7 bases and J by 7 bases, leaving 13 bases between them. The germline gives CDR1 MNHEY, CDR2 SMNVEV (reference sequence). This CDR3 comprises 12 residues. The chain's CDR3 is CASKGGLAGYTF. CDR3 bases: TGTGCCAGCAAGGGCGGTCTCGCTGGCTACACCTTC.

This chain links TRBV28 with TRBJ1-5, with 9 bases fitting TRBD1. The germline CDR1 and CDR2 sequences are MDHEN and SYDVKM. Trimming removed 3 bases from V and 4 bases from J; junction bases left unmatched: 4. CDR3 length: 15 amino acids. The CDR3 loop reads CASSFPGQGNQPQHF. CDR3 DNA sequence: TGTGCCAGCAGTTTCCCGGGACAGGGTAATCAGCCCCAGCATTTT.